Presented here are 17 T cell receptor beta chains from one specimen sequenced in a study of T cells in Graves' hyperthyroidism and ophthalmopathy. The TCR beta CDR3 regions underwent amplification using RNA transcripts as the source. Carried out on the TCR CDR3, a first-round RT-PCR used the HTBI primer set. TCRdb independently ran MiXCR on the multiplex PCR reads; one entry per CDR3 protein. The sample has about 340,000 distinct CDR3 sequences, roughly 18% seen once. The sample taken for sequencing was blood. The source of these receptors is a woman aged 45 to 65 with Graves' hyperthyroidism.

This clonotype was observed a few times. The V gene is TRBV4-1, the J gene TRBJ1-6; TRBD1 might be the D (6 bases). Germline values: CDR1 MGHRA, CDR2 YSYEKL. Trimming removed 1 base at V and 11 bases at J, with 15 bases between. The CDR3 length is 15 residues. The CDR3, as DNA: TGCGCCAGCAGCCAAGTTTGGACAGCAGGGGCACCCCTCCACTTT. Translating gives CASSQVWTAGAPLHF.

This clonotype was counted ten times or more. The chain joins TRBV6-2 or TRBV6-3 to TRBJ2-2; D unresolved. Germline CDR1 and CDR2: MNHEY and SVGEGT. The CDR3 consists of 13 residues. The ends were cut back, 3 bases at V and 4 bases at J, with 6 bases in the middle. The DNA for the CDR3 is TGTGCCAGCAGTTATTTCGGCACCGGGGAGCTGTTTTTT. This translates into CASSYFGTGELFF.

The rearrangement uses TRBV29-1 and TRBJ2-4; D tentatively reads TRBD1 or TRBD2 (6 bases each). The CDR3 consists of 14 residues. CDR1 SQVTM and CDR2 ANQGSEA come from the germline V gene. The V gene lost 4 bases and the J gene lost 4 bases, with 14 bases spanning the gap. The CDR3 sequence is CSVVGGLPKNIQYF. For the CDR3, the DNA is TGCAGCGTTGTTGGGGGGCTGCCAAAAAACATTCAGTACTTC.

V and J are TRBV6-6 and TRBJ2-2; D remains unclear. The CDR3 length is 13 residues. Germline CDR1 reads MNHNY; CDR2 reads SVGAGI (reference sequence). Between the trimmed V and J ends, which lost 2 bases and 7 bases, there was a span of 8 bases. The CDR3: CASSYRSVGELFF. The CDR3 bases are TGTGCCAGCAGTTACCGGAGCGTCGGGGAGCTGTTTTTT.

In this sample, this clonotype turned up a few times. The V call is TRBV20-1, the J call TRBJ2-1, with D possibly matching TRBD1 (5 bases). Germline-derived CDR1 and CDR2 are DFQATT and SNEGSKA (reference sequence). The CDR3 totals 10 residues. Trimming cost V 5 bases and J 10 bases, with 9 bases left between them. CDR3 DNA sequence: TGCAGTGCTGCACAGGACGAGCAGTTCTTC. This encodes CSAAQDEQFF.

The sample holds a few counts of this clonotype. This chain joins TRBV5-1 and TRBJ1-1, with D unresolved. V lost 4 bases, J lost 2 bases, and 6 bases lay in between. CDR1 and CDR2 from the germline V gene are SGHRS and YFSETQ. The CDR3 loop spans 12 amino acids. This chain's CDR3 is CASSRDNTEAFF. The CDR3 DNA reads as TGCGCCAGCAGCAGAGACAACACTGAAGCTTTCTTT.

This clonotype was recorded many times. J is TRBJ1-2 and V is TRBV30; D gene uncertain. V lost 1 base, J lost 4 bases, and 16 bases lay in between. Germline CDR1 reads GTSNPN; CDR2 reads SVGIG (reference sequence). CDR3 size: 15 residues. CDR3 DNA: TGTGCCTGGAGTGGCCCGTTGGAGGAAGGCTATGGCTACACCTTC. Protein sequence: CAWSGPLEEGYGYTF. The full variable domain, its missing parts supplied by reference TRBV30 and TRBJ1-2, is SQTIHQWPATLVQPVGSPLSLECTVEGTSNPNLYWYRQAAGRGLQLLFYSVGIGQISSEVPQNLSASRPQDRQFILSSKKLLLSDSGFYLCAWSGPLEEGYGYTFGSGTRLTVV.

Many counts were recorded for this clonotype. The chain employs TRBV4-1 and TRBJ1-5; D not certain. The CDR3 loop spans 15 amino acids. Germline CDR1 MGHRA, CDR2 YSYEKL. V was cut by 0 bases and J by 7 bases, with 13 bases left in between. In DNA, the CDR3 is TGCGCCAGCAGCCAAGATCTAAAGCGGGGACAGCCCCAGCATTTT. Amino acid sequence: CASSQDLKRGQPQHF.

V gene TRBV7-9 combines with J gene TRBJ1-4, with a weak D call TRBD1 (6 bases). The CDR3 is made up of 15 amino acids. Germline V CDR1 and CDR2: SEHNR, FQNEAQ (reference sequence). Trimming left V 5 bases short and J 3 bases short, with 13 bases between. This CDR3 is CASSIWTEPNEKLFF. The CDR3, as DNA: TGTGCCAGCAGCATCTGGACAGAACCTAATGAAAAACTGTTTTTT.

This rearrangement joins TRBV7-2 to TRBJ2-3, with 9 nucleotides matching TRBD2. J lost 5 bases, V lost 5 bases, and 17 bases had no gene match. This CDR3 has 18 amino acids. The germline CDR1 and CDR2 sequences are SGHTA and FQGNSA. As DNA, the CDR3 is TGTGCCAGCAGCCCAGAGAGATCCGGGACTAGCTTAGTAGATACGCAGTATTTT. Its protein is CASSPERSGTSLVDTQYF.

The gene calls are TRBV5-6 and TRBJ2-1; 9 bases are shared with TRBD2. With V trimmed by 0 bases and J by 8 bases, 15 bases remained unmatched. Germline CDR1 is SGHDT and CDR2 is YYEEEE. The CDR3 has 18 residues. The CDR3 here is CASSLDFSSSGIFYEQFF. Here the CDR3 DNA reads TGTGCCAGCAGCTTGGATTTTTCTTCTAGCGGGATTTTCTATGAGCAGTTCTTC.

This clonotype has ten or more counts. V gene TRBV2 combines with J gene TRBJ1-1, with unresolved D. The germline CDR1 and CDR2 sequences are SNHLY and FYNNEI. V was clipped by 1 base and J by 0 bases, with 15 bases between them. CDR3 length: 17 residues. CDR3 nucleotide sequence: TGTGCCAGCAGTGAAGAAAGAGTGGACTTACTGAACACTGAAGCTTTCTTT. Translation: CASSEERVDLLNTEAFF.

This clonotype was seen a few times. V and J are TRBV7-8 and TRBJ2-1; TRBD2 matches at 7 bases. V lost 6 bases and J lost 8; bases outside the gene matches: 19. CDR3 length: 17 residues. Per the germline V gene, CDR1 is SGHVS and CDR2 is FQNEAQ. The CDR3 loop is CASSLREGRSAGDEQFF. CDR3 DNA sequence: TGTGCCAGCAGTCTAAGGGAGGGTCGCTCGGCGGGCGATGAGCAGTTCTTC. Filled out from reference TRBV7-8 and TRBJ2-1, the complete variable domain reads GAGVSQSPRYKVAKRGQDVALRCDPISGHVSLFWYQQALGQGPEFLTYFQNEAQLDKSGLPSDRFFAERPEGSVSTLKIQRTQQEDSAVYLCASSLREGRSAGDEQFFGPGTRLTVL.

The chain joins TRBV7-3 to TRBJ1-2, with D hard to call. This CDR3 contains 15 residues. V lost 2 bases and J 3 bases, leaving 13 bases between the germline ends. CDR1 and CDR2 from the germline V gene are SGHTA and FQGTGA. Here the CDR3 reads CASSLDGILDYGYTF. CDR3 nucleotide sequence: TGTGCCAGCAGCTTAGATGGGATCCTCGACTATGGCTACACCTTC.

V and J are TRBV9 and TRBJ1-2, with D perhaps TRBD1 (6 bases). V lost 5 bases and J 2 bases, leaving 13 bases between the germline ends. The CDR3 runs 14 residues. Germline assignment: CDR1 SGDLS and CDR2 YYNGEE. The DNA of the CDR3 is TGTGCCAGCAGAGGAGGACAGCCCAACTATGGCTACACCTTC. This gives the protein CASRGGQPNYGYTF.

Comments on this clonotype: Just one base apart from a much larger clone, this may be a read error. The chain is built from TRBV7-6 and TRBJ2-1; 10 nucleotides line up with TRBD2. The CDR3 covers 15 residues. CDR1 is SGHVS and CDR2 is FNYEAQ in the germline V gene. Trimming removed 5 bases from V and 10 bases from J; junction bases left unmatched: 11. The CDR3 coding sequence is TGTGCCAGCAGCCTTATAGCGGGAGGAGGCTACGAGCAGTTCTTC. Translating gives CASSLIAGGGYEQFF.

Concerning this clonotype: A read error may produce the germline difference seen at one junction end. V is TRBV28 and J is TRBJ1-4; 7 nucleotides match TRBD1. Germline assignment: CDR1 MDHEN and CDR2 SYDVKM. The CDR3 sequence is 16 residues long. CDR3 coding DNA: TGTGCCAGCACAACCCCTAGGGGGCTTCGGGGTGAAAGACTGTTTTTT. It codes for CASTTPRGLRGERLFF.